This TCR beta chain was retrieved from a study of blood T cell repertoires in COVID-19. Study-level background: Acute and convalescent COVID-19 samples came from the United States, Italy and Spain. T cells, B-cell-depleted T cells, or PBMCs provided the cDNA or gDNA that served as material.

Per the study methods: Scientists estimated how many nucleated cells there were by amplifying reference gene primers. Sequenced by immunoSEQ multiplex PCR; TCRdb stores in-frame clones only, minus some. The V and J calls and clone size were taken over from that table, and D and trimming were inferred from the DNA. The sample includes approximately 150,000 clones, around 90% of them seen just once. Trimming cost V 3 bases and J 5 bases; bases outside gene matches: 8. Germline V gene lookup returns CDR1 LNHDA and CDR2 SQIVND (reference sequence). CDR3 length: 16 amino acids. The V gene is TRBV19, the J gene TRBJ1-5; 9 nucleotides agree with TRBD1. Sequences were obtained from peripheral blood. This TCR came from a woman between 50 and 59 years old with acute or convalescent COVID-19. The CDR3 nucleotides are TGTGCCAGTAGTATTCTAGGACAGGGGCTCCATCAGCCCCAGCATTTT. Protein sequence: CASSILGQGLHQPQHF.